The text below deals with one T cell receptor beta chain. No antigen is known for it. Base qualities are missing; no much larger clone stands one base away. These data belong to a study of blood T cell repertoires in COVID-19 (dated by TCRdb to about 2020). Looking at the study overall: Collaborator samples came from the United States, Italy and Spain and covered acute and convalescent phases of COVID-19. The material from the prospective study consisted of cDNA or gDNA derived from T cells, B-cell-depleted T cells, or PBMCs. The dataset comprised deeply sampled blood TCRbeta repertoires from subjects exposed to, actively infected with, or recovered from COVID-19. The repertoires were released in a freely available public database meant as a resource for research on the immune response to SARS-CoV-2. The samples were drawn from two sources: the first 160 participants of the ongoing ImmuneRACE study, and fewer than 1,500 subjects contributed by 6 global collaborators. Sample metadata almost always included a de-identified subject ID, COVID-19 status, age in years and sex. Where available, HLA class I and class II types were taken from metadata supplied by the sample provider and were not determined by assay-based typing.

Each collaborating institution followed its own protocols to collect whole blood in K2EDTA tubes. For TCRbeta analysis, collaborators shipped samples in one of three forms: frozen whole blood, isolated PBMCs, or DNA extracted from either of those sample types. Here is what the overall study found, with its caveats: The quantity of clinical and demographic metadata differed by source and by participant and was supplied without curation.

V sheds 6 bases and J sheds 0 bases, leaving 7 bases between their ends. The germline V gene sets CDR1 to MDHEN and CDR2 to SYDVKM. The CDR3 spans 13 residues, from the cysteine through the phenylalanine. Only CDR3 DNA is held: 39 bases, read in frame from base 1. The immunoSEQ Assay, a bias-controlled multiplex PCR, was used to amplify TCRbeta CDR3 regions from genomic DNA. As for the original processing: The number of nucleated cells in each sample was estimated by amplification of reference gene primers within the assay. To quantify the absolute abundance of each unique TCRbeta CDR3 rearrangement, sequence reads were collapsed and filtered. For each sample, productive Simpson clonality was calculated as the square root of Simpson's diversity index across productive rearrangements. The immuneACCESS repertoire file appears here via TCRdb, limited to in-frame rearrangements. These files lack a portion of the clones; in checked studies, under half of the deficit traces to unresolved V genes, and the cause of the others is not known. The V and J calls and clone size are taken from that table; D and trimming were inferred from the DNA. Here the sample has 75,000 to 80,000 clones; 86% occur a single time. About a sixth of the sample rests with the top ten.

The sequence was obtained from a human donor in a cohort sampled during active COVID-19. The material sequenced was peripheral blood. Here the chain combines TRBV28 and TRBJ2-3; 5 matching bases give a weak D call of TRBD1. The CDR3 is CASRDSSTDTQYF. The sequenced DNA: TGTGCCAGCAGAGACAGCAGCACAGATACGCAGTATTTT.